This T cell receptor (beta chain) is from a study of blood T cell repertoires in COVID-19. Study-wide background: The United States, Italy and Spain were the sources of the acute and convalescent COVID-19 samples.

Per the original data handling: Counts of nucleated cells, estimated from reference gene primer amplification, were obtained. Data came from immunoSEQ multiplex PCR; TCRdb stores just in-frame clones and leaves some out. From that table come the V and J calls and clone size; the DNA was used to work out D and trimming. The repertoire includes around 300,000 clones, roughly 90% of them detected once, and approximately 2.2% sits in the top ten. This CDR3 has 14 residues. The germline V and J ends were trimmed by 2 bases and 1 base, with 6 bases remaining between them. Germline V CDR1 and CDR2: MNHEY, SMNVEV (reference sequence).

This TCR was recovered from a man in his fifties with acute or convalescent COVID-19. This chain links TRBV27 with TRBJ1-5; possibly TRBD1 for D (5 bases). Sequencing was done on a sample of peripheral blood. The CDR3 loop is CASSLGGSNQPQHF. In DNA form, the CDR3 reads TGTGCCAGCAGTTTAGGGGGGAGCAATCAGCCCCAGCATTTT.